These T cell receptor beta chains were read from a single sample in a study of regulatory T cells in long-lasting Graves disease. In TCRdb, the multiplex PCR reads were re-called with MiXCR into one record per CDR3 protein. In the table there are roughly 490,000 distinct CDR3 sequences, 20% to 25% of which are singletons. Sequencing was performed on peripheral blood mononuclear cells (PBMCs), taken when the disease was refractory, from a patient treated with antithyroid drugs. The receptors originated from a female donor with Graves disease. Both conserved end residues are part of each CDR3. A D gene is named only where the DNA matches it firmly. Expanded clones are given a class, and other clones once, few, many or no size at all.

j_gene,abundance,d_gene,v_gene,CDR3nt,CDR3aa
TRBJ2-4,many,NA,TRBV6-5,TGTGCCAGCAGTTCCCTGTTGACAGGCGCGAGCAAAAACATTCAGTACTTC,CASSSLLTGASKNIQYF
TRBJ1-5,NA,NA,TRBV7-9,TGTGCCAGCAGCTTTGGGGAGCAGCCCCAGCATTTT,CASSFGEQPQHF
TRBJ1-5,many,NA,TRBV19,TGTGCCAGTAGTGCTTATCGGGTACATACCAATCAGCCCCAGCATTTT,CASSAYRVHTNQPQHF
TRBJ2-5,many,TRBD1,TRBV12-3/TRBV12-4,TGTGCCAGCAGTTTACCAGGGGGTTTGGAGACCCAGTACTTC,CASSLPGGLETQYF
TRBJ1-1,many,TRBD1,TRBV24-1,TGTGCCACCAAGGGGGCCGGGCACACTGAAGCTTTCTTT,CATKGAGHTEAFF
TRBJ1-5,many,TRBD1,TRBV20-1,TGCAGTGCTAGTAAGGGACAGTTTAGCAATCAGCCCCAGCATTTT,CSASKGQFSNQPQHF
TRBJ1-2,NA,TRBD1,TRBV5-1,TGCGCCAGCAGCTTCGGGACAGGTAACGTAGGCGGCTATGGCTACACCTTC,CASSFGTGNVGGYGYTF
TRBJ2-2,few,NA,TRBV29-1,TGCAGCGCCGCTCGGGAGACCGGGGAGCTGTTTTTT,CSAARETGELFF
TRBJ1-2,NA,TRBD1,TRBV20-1,TGCAGTGCCACATCGGGACAGGACTATGGCTACACCTTC,CSATSGQDYGYTF
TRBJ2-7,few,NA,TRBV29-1,TGCAGCGTTGAACCGTCAGGGCACTACGAGCAGTACTTC,CSVEPSGHYEQYF
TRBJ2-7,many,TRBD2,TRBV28,TGTGCCAGCAGTTCGACTAGCGGGGGGTATATGAACAACGAGCAGTACTTC,CASSSTSGGYMNNEQYF
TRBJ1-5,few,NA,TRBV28,TGTGCCAGCAGTTACGGACGGAATAGCAATCAGCCCCAGCATTTT,CASSYGRNSNQPQHF
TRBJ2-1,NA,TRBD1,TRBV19,TGTGCCAGTAGTCTCTGGACAGGCCACAATGAGCAGTTCTTC,CASSLWTGHNEQFF
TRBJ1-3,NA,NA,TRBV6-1,TGTGCCAGCACCTACGGGGACCCCCCTGGAAACACCATATATTTT,CASTYGDPPGNTIYF
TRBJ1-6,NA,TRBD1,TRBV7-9,TGTGCCAGCAGCTTCAATGCCCCGGGACAGGGTTCACCCCTCCACTTT,CASSFNAPGQGSPLHF